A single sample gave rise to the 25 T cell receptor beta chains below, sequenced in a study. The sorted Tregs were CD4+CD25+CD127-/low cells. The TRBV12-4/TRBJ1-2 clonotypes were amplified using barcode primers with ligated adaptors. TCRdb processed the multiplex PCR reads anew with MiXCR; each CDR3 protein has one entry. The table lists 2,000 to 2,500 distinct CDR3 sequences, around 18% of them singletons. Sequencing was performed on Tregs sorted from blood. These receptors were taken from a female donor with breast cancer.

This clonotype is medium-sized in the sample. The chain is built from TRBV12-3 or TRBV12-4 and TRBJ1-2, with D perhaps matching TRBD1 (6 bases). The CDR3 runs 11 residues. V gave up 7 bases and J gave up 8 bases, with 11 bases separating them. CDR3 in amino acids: CASTQGLGYTF. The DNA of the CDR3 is TGTGCCAGCACCCAGGGGTTAGGCTACACCTTC.

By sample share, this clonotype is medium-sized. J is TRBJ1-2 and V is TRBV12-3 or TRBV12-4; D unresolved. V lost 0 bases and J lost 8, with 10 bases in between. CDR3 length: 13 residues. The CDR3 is CASSLATERGYTF. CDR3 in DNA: TGTGCCAGCAGTTTAGCTACCGAAAGAGGCTACACCTTC.

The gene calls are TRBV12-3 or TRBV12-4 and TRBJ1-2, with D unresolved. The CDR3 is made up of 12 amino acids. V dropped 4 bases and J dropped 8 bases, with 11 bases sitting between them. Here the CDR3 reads CASSSEAYGYTF. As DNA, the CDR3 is TGTGCCAGCAGTTCGGAGGCCTACGGCTACACCTTC.

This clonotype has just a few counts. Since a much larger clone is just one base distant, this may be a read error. DNA for the CDR3: TGTGCCAGCTTAGCCTTCTATGGCTGCACCTTC. It is translated as CASLAFYGCTF. This sequence joins TRBV12-3 or TRBV12-4 and TRBJ1-2; D not certain. This CDR3 has 11 residues.

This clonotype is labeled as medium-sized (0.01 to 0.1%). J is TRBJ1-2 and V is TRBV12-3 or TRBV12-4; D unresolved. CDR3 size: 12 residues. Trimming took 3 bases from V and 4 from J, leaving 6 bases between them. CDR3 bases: TGTGCCAGCAGTTTCGTCGGCTATGGCTACACCTTC. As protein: CASSFVGYGYTF.

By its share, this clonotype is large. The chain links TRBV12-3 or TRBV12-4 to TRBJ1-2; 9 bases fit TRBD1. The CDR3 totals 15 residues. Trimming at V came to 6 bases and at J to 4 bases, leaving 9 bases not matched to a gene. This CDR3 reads CASRPGTGPIYGYTF. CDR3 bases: TGTGCCAGCAGGCCCGGGACAGGGCCCATCTATGGCTACACCTTC.

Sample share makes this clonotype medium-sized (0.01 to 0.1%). The CDR3 DNA is TGTGCCAGCAGTTTGGCCCTTCGGGCGGCAGGAGGCTACACCTTC. Amino acid sequence: CASSLALRAAGGYTF. The rearrangement joins TRBV12-3 or TRBV12-4 to TRBJ1-2; D not resolved. The V end lost 3 bases, the J end lost 8 bases, and 19 bases lay between the germline ends. The CDR3 has 15 amino acids.

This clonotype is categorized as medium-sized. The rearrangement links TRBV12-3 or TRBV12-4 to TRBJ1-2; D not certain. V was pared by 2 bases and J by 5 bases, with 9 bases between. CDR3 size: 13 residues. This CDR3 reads CASSLSGGYGYTF. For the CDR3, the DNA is TGTGCCAGCAGTTTAAGTGGCGGATATGGCTACACCTTC.

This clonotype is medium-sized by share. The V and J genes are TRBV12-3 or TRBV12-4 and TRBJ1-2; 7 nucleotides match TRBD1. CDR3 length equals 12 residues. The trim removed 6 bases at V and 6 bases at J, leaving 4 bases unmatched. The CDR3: CASSLGTDGYTF. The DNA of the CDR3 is TGTGCCAGCAGCCTAGGGACAGATGGCTACACCTTC.

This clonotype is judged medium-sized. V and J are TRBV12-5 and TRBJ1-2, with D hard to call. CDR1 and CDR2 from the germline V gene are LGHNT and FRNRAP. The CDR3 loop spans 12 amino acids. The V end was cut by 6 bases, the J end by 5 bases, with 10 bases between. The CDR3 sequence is CASGPSGYGYTF. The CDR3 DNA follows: TGTGCTAGTGGCCCCTCCGGTTATGGCTACACCTTC.

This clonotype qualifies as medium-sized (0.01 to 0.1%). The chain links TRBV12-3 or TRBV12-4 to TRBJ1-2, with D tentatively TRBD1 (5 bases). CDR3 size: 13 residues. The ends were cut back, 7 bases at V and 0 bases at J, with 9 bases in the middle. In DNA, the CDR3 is TGTGCCAGCACGGACACCCCTAACTATGGCTACACCTTC. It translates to CASTDTPNYGYTF.

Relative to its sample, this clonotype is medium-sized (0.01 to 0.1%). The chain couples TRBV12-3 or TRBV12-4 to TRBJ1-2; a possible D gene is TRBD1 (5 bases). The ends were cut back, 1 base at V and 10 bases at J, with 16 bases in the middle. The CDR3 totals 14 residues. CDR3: CASSLVGGLGAYTF. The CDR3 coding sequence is TGTGCCAGCAGTTTAGTAGGAGGGTTAGGGGCCTACACCTTC.

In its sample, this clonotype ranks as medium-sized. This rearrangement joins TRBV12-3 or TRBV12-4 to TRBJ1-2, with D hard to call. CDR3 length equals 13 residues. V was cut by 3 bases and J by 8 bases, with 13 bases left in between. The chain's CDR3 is CASSFSRVGGYTF. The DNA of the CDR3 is TGTGCCAGCAGTTTCTCAAGGGTCGGCGGCTACACCTTC.

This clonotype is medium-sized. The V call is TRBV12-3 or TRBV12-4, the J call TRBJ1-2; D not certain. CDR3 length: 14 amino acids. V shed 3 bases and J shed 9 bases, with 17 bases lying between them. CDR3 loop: CASSFGPFGASYTF. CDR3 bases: TGTGCCAGCAGTTTTGGACCGTTTGGAGCCAGCTACACCTTC.

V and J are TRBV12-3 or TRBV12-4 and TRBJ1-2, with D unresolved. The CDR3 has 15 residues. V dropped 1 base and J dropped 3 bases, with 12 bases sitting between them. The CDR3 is CASSLEVSFDYGYTF. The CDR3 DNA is TGTGCCAGCAGTTTAGAGGTTTCTTTCGACTATGGCTACACCTTC.

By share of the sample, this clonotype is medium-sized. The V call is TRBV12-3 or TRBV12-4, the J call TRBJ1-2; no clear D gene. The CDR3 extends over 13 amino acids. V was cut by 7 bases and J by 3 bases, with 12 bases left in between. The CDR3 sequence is CASTLLGYYGYTF. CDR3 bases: TGTGCCAGCACCCTTTTAGGATACTATGGCTACACCTTC.

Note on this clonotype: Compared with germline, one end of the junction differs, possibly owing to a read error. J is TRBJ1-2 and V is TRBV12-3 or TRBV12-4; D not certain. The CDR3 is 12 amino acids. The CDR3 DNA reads TGTGCCAGCAGTCTCGGCCTGTATGGCCACACCTTC. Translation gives CASSLGLYGHTF.

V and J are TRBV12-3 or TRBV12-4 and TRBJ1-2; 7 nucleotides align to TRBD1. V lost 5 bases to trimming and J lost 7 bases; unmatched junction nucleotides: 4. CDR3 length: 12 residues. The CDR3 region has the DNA TGTGCCAGCAGTCCTACAGGGGCTGGCTACACCTTC. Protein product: CASSPTGAGYTF.

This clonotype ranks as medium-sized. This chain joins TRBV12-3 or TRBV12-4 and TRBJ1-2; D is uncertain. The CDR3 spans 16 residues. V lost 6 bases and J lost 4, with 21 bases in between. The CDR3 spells CASSPARYSISYGYTF. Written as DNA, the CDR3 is TGTGCCAGCAGCCCCGCTAGGTATAGCATTTCCTATGGCTACACCTTC.

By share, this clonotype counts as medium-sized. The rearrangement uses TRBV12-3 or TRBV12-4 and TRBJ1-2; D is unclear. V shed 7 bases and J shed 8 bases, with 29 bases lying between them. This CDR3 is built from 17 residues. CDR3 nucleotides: TGTGCCAGCATGAGTTACTCGGCCGCCCGCCCGGGAGGAGGCTACACCTTC. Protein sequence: CASMSYSAARPGGGYTF.

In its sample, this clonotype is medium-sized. In DNA form, the CDR3 reads TGTGCCAGCAGTTTCGTTTACGCGGACAGGCTTGGCTACACCTTC. Translating gives CASSFVYADRLGYTF. This sequence joins TRBV12-3 or TRBV12-4 and TRBJ1-2; 7 bases align to TRBD1. V gave up 3 bases and J gave up 7 bases; unmatched junction bases: 11. The CDR3 covers 15 residues.

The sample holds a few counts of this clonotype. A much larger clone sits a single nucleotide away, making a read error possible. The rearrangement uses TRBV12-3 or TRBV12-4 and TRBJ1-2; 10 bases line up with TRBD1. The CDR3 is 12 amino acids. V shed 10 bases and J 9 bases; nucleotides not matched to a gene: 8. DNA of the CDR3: TGTGCCACCCGGGACAGGGGTTATAGCTACACCTTC. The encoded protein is CATRDRGYSYTF.

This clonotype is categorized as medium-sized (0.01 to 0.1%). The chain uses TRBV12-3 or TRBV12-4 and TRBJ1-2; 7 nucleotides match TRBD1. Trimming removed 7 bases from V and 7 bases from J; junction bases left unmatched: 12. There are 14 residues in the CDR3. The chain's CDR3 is CASTTGTASFGYTF. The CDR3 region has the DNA TGTGCCAGCACCACCGGGACAGCCTCTTTTGGCTACACCTTC.

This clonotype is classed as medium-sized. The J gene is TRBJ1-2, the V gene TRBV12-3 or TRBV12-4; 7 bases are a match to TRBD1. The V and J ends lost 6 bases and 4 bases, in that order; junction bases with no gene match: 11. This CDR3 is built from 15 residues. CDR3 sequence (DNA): TGTGCCAGCAGCTCGGGACAGACCGCCTTCTATGGCTACACCTTC. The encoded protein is CASSSGQTAFYGYTF.

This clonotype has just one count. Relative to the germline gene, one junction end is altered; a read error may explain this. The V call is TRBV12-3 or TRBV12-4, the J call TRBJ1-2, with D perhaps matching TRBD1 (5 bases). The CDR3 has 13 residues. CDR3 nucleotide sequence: TGTGCTAGCAGTCTTGCCCGAGGGGACGGCTACACCTTC. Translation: CASSLARGDGYTF.